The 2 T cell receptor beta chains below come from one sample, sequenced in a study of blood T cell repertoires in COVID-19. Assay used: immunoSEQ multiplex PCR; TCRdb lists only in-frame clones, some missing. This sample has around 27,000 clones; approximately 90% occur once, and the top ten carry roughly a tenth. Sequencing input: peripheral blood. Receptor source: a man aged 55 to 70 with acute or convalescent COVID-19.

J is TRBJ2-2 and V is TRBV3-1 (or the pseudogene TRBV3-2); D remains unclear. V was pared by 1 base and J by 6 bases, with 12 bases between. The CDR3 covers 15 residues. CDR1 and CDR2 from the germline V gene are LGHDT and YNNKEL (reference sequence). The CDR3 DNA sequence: TGTGCCAGCAGCCAAGGGTTACTGGTTCCCGGGGAGCTGTTTTTT. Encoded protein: CASSQGLLVPGELFF.

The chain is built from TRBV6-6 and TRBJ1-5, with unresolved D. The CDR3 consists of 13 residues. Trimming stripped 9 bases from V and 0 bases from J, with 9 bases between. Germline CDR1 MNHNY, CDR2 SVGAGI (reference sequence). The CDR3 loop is CASRYYSNQPQHF. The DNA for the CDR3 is TGTGCCAGTCGCTATTATAGCAATCAGCCCCAGCATTTT.